This is a list of T cell receptor beta chains from one sample in a study of T cell repertoires in cytomegalovirus infection. Antigens for these TCRs are unknown. TCRdb reprocessed the reads via MiXCR and lists one record per CDR3 protein. This sample carries some 480,000 distinct CDR3 sequences, around 35% of them seen once, and the ten largest clones take about a sixth. Sample: cultured PBMCs, taken from culture after CMV antigen stimulation. These receptors all stem from a human donor in good health (CMV status not recorded). Some clones in this sample may be carry-over from other donors' samples. Each CDR3 is given with its conserved first and last residue. D genes are given only for firm matches. Not all rows give a size; the values are once, few, many and, for expanded clones, a class.

d_gene	j_gene	v_gene	abundance	CDR3nt	CDR3aa
.	TRBJ2-1	TRBV4-1	few	TGCGCCAGCAGCCAAGACCGGCTATCCTACAATGAGCAGTTCTTC	CASSQDRLSYNEQFF
TRBD2	TRBJ2-1	TRBV29-1	.	TGCAGCGTCGGGGGACTAGCGGGAGAGAGGGAGCAGTTCTTC	CSVGGLAGEREQFF
.	TRBJ2-1	TRBV19	few	TGTGCCAGTGACGATGGGGGCTACAATGAGCAGTTCTTC	CASDDGGYNEQFF
.	TRBJ2-1	TRBV28	few	TGTGCCAGCAGCCCTCATGGCTCGGGGGAGCAGTTCTTC	CASSPHGSGEQFF
.	TRBJ1-1	TRBV20-1	.	TGCAGTGCTAGAGATGGGGCAGGTAACACTGAAGCTTTCTTT	CSARDGAGNTEAFF
TRBD1	TRBJ2-1	TRBV2	few	TGTGCCAGCAGTAGACAGGGGCTCGGCGATGAGCAGTTCTTC	CASSRQGLGDEQFF
.	TRBJ2-5	TRBV6-5	.	TGTGCCAGCAGTTACTCGGGCAGAGAACCCGCAGAGACCCAGTACTTC	CASSYSGREPAETQYF
TRBD1	TRBJ1-4	TRBV28	.	TGTGCCAGCACCCCCAGCCCGGGACAGGGGTATGAAAAACTGTTTTTT	CASTPSPGQGYEKLFF
.	TRBJ2-1	TRBV12-3/TRBV12-4	.	TGTGCCAGCAGCGTTATACAGAACAATGAGCAGTTCTTC	CASSVIQNNEQFF
.	TRBJ2-7	TRBV27	few	TGTGCCAGCAGTTTAACCCAGGTATCCTACGAGCAGTACTTC	CASSLTQVSYEQYF
TRBD1	TRBJ1-5	TRBV7-2	few	TGTGCCAGCAGCTTAGGAGGGGGCGCAGGACAGCCCCAGCATTTT	CASSLGGGAGQPQHF
.	TRBJ2-4	TRBV19	.	TGTGCCAGTAGTATAGCGACAGACATTCAGTACTTC	CASSIATDIQYF
TRBD2	TRBJ2-1	TRBV7-2	few	TGTGCCAGCAGACAACCTGGGGGGACTAGCGGGAATGAGCAGTTCTTC	CASRQPGGTSGNEQFF
.	TRBJ1-1	TRBV6-1	.	TGTGCCAGCAGTTTCCAGGAGGGCACTGAAGCTTTCTTT	CASSFQEGTEAFF
.	TRBJ1-1	TRBV19	.	TGTGCCAGTAGTCCCCCGATAAGGACCGTTGAAGCTTTCTTT	CASSPPIRTVEAFF
.	TRBJ2-4	TRBV7-9	few	TGTGCCAGCAGCTCTGAGACAGCGGAAAACATTCAGTACTTC	CASSSETAENIQYF
TRBD2	TRBJ2-1	TRBV9	many	TGTGCCAGCAGCGTGGGACTAGCGGGACGGAGAGGTGTTACAAATGAGCAGTTCTTC	CASSVGLAGRRGVTNEQFF
TRBD1	TRBJ2-1	TRBV24-1	.	TGTGCCACCAGTCCCTCGCAGGGGGCGACGAATGAGCAGTTCTTC	CATSPSQGATNEQFF
.	TRBJ2-1	TRBV20-1	.	TGCAGTGCTAGAGTGCAATCTATGAATGAGCAGTTCTTC	CSARVQSMNEQFF
.	TRBJ2-7	TRBV19	few	TGTGCCAGTACCGACGGACCGACCTACGAGCAGTACTTC	CASTDGPTYEQYF
TRBD2	TRBJ2-7	TRBV7-2	.	TGTGCCAGCAGCTTAGTAGGCCTAGCGGGAGGAACTATCTACGAGCAGTACTTC	CASSLVGLAGGTIYEQYF
.	TRBJ1-1	TRBV4-1	.	TGCGCCAGCAGCCAAGTTACGTTGGGGGAGAACACTGAAGCTTTCTTT	CASSQVTLGENTEAFF